The following is a TCR beta chain sequence with its context. This record belongs to a study of T cells in narcolepsy. V shed 6 bases and J shed 10 bases, with 10 bases lying between them. The CDR3 sequence is 11 residues long. Germline lookup yields CDR1 SNHLY and CDR2 FYNNEI. Some clones are missing from TCRdb's copy, which holds only in-frame ones; the method was immunoSEQ multiplex PCR. The sample holds roughly 17,000 clones, around 70% seen once. The receptor was isolated from a human donor with narcolepsy. This chain connects TRBV2 to TRBJ2-1, with D possibly being TRBD1 (5 bases). The sample comprised CD45RA- memory CD8+ T cells from PBMCs. The DNA of the CDR3 is TGTGCCAGCAGCCAAGGGGTGGAGCAGTTCTTC. Its protein product is CASSQGVEQFF.